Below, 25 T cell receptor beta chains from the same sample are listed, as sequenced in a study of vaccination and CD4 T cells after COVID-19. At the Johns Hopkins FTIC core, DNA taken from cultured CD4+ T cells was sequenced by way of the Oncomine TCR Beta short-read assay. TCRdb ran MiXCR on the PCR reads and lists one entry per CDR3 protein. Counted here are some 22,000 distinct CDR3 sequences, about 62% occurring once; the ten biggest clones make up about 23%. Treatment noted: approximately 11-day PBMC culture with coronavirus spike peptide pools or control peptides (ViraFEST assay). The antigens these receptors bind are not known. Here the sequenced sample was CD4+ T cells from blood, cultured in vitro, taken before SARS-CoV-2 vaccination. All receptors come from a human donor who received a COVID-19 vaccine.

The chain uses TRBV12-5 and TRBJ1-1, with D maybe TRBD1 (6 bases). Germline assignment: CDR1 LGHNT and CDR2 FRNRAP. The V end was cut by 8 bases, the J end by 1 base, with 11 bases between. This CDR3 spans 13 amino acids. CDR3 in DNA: TGTGCTAGTTTTTGGACAGAGAACACTGAAGCTTTCTTT. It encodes CASFWTENTEAFF.

The DNA of the CDR3 is TGTGCCAGCAGCCCTAAAACAGGGACAAACTATGGCTACACCTTC. Translating it yields CASSPKTGTNYGYTF. The rearrangement links TRBV12-3 or TRBV12-4 to TRBJ1-2; D possibly corresponds to TRBD1 (6 bases). Trimming took 6 bases from V and 2 from J, leaving 16 bases between them. This CDR3 spans 15 amino acids.

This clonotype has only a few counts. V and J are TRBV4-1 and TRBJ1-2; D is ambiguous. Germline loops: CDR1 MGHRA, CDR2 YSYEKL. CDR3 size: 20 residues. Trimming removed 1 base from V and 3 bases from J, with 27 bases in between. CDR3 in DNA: TGCGCCAGCAGCCAAGGCGATGGGCGCGTTTCAGGTGACACCTACTATGGCTACACCTTC. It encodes CASSQGDGRVSGDTYYGYTF.

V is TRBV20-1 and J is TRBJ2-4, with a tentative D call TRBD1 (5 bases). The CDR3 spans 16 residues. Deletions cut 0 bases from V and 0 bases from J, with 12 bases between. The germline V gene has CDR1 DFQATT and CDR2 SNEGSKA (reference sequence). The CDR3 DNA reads TGCAGTGCTAGAGAAGGCAGGGTAGGAGCCAAAAACATTCAGTACTTC. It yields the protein CSAREGRVGAKNIQYF.

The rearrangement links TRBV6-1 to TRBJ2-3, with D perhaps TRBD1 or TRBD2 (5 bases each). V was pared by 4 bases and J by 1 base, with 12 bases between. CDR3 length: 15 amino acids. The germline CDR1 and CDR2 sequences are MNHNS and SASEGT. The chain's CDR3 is CASSGDLGGTDTQYF. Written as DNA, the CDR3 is TGTGCCAGCAGTGGGGACCTTGGGGGCACAGATACGCAGTATTTT.

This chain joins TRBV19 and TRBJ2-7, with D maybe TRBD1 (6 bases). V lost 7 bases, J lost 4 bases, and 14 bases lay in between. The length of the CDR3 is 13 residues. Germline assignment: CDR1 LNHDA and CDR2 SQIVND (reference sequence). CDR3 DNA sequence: TGTGCCAGTACCCCCCAGGGGAAATACGAGCAGTACTTC. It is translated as CASTPQGKYEQYF.

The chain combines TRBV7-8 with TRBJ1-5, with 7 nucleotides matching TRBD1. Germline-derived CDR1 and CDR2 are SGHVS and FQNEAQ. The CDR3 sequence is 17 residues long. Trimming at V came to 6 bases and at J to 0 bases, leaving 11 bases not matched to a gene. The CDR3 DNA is TGTGCCAGCAGATTAACGAGGGGGCTATCTAGCAATCAGCCCCAGCATTTT. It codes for CASRLTRGLSSNQPQHF.

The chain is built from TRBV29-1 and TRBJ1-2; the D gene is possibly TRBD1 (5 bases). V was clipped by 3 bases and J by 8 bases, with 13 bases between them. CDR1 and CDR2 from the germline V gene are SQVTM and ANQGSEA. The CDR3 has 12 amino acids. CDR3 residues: CSVEGRGVGYTF. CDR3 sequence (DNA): TGCAGCGTTGAGGGGCGCGGGGTAGGCTACACCTTC.

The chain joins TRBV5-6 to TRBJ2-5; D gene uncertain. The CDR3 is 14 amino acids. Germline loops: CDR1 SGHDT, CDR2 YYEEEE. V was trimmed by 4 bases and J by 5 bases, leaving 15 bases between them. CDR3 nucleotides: TGTGCCAGCAGCCGATGGCGGTTTAGGGAGACCCAGTACTTC. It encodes CASSRWRFRETQYF. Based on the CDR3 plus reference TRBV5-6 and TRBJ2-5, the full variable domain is DAGVTQSPTHLIKTRGQQVTLRCSPKSGHDTVSWYQQALGQGPQFIFQYYEEEERQRGNFPDRFSGHQFPNYSSELNVNALLLGDSALYLCASSRWRFRETQYFGPGTRLLVL.

CDR3 nucleotides: TGCAGTGCGGGTAAACAGGGGTCGGGACAAGAGACCCAGTACTTC. Protein sequence: CSAGKQGSGQETQYF. This chain connects TRBV20-1 to TRBJ2-5; 7 bases map to TRBD1. Germline trimming cut 6 bases from V and 2 bases from J; bases unmatched to any gene: 12. CDR3 length: 15 residues. Germline CDR1 is DFQATT and CDR2 is SNEGSKA (reference sequence).

The CDR3 is CASSENERKNTEAFF. The CDR3 DNA is TGTGCCAGCAGTGAAAATGAACGGAAGAACACTGAAGCTTTCTTT. The chain has TRBV25-1 and TRBJ1-1; D gene ambiguous. Germline V gene data show CDR1 as MGHDK and CDR2 as SYGVNS. Trimming left V 2 bases short and J 1 base short, with 11 bases between. The CDR3 covers 15 residues.

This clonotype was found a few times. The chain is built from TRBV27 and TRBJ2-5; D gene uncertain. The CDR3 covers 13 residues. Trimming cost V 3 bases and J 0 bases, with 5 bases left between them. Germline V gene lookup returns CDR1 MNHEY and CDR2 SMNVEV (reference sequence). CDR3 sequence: CASSLYNQETQYF. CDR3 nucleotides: TGTGCCAGCAGTTTGTACAACCAAGAGACCCAGTACTTC.

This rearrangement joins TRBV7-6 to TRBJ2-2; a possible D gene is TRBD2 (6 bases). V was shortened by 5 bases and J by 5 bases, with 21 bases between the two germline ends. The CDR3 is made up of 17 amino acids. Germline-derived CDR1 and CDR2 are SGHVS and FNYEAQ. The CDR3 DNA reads TGTGCCAGCAGCCCAACCTACGGGGGTCTGAGAACCGGGGAGCTGTTTTTT. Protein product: CASSPTYGGLRTGELFF.

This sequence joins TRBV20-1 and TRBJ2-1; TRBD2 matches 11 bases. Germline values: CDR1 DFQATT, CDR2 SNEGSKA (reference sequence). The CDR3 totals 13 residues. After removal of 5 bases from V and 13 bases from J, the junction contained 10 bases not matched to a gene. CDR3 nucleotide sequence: TGCAGTGCTCTAAACATAGCGGGGGGGCCCCAGTTCTTC. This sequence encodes CSALNIAGGPQFF.

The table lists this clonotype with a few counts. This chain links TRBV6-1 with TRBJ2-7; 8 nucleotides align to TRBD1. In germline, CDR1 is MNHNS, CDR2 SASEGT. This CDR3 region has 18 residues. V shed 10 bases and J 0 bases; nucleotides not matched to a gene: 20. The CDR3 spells CATRYRGAAGGFSYEQYF. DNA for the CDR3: TGTGCCACCAGGTATAGGGGGGCCGCAGGGGGCTTCTCCTACGAGCAGTACTTC.

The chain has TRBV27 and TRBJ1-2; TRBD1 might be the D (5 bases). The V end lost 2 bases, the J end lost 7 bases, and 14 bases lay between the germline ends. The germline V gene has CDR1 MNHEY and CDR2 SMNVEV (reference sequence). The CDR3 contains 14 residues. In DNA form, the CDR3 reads TGTGCCAGCAGTTTACGGGGGGGGTTTAGTGGCTACACCTTC. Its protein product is CASSLRGGFSGYTF.

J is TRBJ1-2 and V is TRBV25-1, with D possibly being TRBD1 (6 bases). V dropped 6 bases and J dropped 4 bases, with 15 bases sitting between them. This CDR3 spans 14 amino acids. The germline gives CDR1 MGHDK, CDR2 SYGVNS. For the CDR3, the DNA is TGTGCCAGCAGCCACAGGGTTACTTCCTATGGCTACACCTTC. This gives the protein CASSHRVTSYGYTF.

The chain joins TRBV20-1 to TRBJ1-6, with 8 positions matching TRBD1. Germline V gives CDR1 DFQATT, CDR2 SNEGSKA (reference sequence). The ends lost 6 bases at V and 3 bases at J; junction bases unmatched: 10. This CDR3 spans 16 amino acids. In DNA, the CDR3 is TGCAGTGCGACATCGGGACAGGTTATCTATAATTCACCCCTCCACTTT. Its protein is CSATSGQVIYNSPLHF.

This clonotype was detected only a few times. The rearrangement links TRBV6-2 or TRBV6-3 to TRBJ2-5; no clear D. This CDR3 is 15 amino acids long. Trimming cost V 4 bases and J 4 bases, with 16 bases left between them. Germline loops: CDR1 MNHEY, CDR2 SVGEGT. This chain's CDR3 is CASSSFQAARETQYF. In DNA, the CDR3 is TGTGCCAGCAGTTCTTTCCAGGCGGCGAGAGAGACCCAGTACTTC.

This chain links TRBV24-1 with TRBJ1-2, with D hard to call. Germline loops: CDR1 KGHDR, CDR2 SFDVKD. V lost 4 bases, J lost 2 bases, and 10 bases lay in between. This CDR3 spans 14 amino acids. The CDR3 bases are TGTGCCACCAGTGACTACACGAAAAACTATGGCTACACCTTC. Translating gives CATSDYTKNYGYTF.

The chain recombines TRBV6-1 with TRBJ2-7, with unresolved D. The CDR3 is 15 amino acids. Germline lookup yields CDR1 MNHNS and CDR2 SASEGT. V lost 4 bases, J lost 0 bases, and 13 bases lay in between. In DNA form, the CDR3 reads TGTGCCAGCAGTGTGGCGAGGACCCACTCCTACGAGCAGTACTTC. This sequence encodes CASSVARTHSYEQYF.

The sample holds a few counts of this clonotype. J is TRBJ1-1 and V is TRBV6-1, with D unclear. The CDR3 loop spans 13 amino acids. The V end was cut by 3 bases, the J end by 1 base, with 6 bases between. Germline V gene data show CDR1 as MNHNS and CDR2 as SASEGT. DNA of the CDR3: TGTGCCAGCAGTGATCCGCGGAACACTGAAGCTTTCTTT. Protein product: CASSDPRNTEAFF.

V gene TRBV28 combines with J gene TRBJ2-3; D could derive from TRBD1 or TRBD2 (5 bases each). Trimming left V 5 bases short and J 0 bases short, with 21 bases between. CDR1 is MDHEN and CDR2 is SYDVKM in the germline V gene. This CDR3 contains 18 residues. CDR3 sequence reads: CASSVWGTGIMSTDTQYF. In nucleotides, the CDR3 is TGTGCCAGCAGTGTGTGGGGGACCGGAATAATGAGCACAGATACGCAGTATTTT.

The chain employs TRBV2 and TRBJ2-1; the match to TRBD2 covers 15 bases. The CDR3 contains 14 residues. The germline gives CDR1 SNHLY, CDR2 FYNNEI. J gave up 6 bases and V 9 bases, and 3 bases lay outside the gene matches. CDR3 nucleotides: TGTGCCAGACAGGGACTAGCGGGGGGCAATGAGCAGTTCTTC. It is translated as CARQGLAGGNEQFF.

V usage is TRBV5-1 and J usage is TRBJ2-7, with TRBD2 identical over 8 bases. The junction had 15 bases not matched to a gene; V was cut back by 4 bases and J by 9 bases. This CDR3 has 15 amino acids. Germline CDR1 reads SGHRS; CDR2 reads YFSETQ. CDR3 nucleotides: TGCGCCAGCAGCCCCGGGGGGGACCTACAAGGGGGGCAGTACTTC. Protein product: CASSPGGDLQGGQYF.